This T cell receptor beta chain was retrieved from a study of CXCR3-negative and CXCR3-positive naive CD8 T cells. For this clonotype: Its target is not known.

Germline lookup yields CDR1 SGHTA and CDR2 FQGNSA. This CDR3 is 16 amino acids long. Overall study findings and caveats: Surface CD5 looked about the same in the naive subsets, so the authors worked out TCR strength from TRB CDR3 properties. Higher TRB CDR3 hydrophobicity marked CXCR3-positive naive cells relative to CXCR3-negative naive cells. For naive cells, CXCR3-negative and CXCR3-positive subsets had similar TRBV-TRBJ usage; for memory cells, usage differed. The study found comparably high diversity in both naive subsets and much lower diversity in memory CD8+ cells.

The libraries of TRB cDNA were prepared using 5' RACE with UMI labels. Each CDR3 protein gets one entry in TCRdb, which reprocessed the 5' RACE reads and gives no DNA. This table holds 150,000 or so distinct CDR3 sequences. Naivety in CD8+ T cells corresponded to a CD45RO-CCR7+CD27+CD95- phenotype. This TCR was sampled from a human donor in good health. Some clones in this sample may be carry-over from other donors' samples. The chain combines TRBV7-2 with TRBJ2-5; TCRdb calls TRBD2, which cannot be checked without DNA. Sequenced: naive CXCR3+ CD8+ T cells from blood. Documented subset: CD45RO-CCR7+CD27+CD95- naive CD8+ T cells expressing CXCR3 (TNR3+). CDR3 sequence: CASSLGGLALQETQYF.